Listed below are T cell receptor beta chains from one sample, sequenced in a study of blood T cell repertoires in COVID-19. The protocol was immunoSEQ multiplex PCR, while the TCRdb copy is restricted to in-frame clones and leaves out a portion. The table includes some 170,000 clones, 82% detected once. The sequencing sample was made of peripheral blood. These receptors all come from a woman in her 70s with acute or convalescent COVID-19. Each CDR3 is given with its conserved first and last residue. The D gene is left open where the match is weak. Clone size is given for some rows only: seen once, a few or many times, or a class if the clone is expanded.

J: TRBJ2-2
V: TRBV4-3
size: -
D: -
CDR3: CASSPGGRSGELFF
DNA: TGCGCCAGCAGTCCGGGGGGCCGGTCCGGGGAGCTGTTTTTT

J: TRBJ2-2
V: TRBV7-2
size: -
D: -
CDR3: CASSLAETGWNTGELFF
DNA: TGTGCCAGCAGCTTAGCCGAGACAGGCTGGAACACCGGGGAGCTGTTTTTT

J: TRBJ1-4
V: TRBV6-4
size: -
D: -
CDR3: CASSPEANEKLFF
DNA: TGTGCCAGCAGCCCGGAGGCTAATGAAAAACTGTTTTTT

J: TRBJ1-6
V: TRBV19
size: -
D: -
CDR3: CASSSRRDSPLHF
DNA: TGTGCCAGTAGTTCAAGACGGGATTCACCCCTCCACTTT

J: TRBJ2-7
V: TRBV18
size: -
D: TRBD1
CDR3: CASSREGAPSMYEQYF
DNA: TGTGCCAGCTCACGAGAGGGGGCTCCATCCATGTACGAGCAGTACTTC

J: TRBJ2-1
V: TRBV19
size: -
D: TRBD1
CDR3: CASSMGQGNDEQFF
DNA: TGTGCCAGTAGTATGGGACAGGGGAATGATGAGCAGTTCTTC

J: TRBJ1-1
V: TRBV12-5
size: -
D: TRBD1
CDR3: CASGLRTGYNERTEAFF
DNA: TGTGCTAGTGGTTTGCGGACAGGGTATAATGAAAGGACTGAAGCTTTCTTT

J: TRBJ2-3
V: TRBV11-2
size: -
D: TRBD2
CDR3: CASRLRPGGFGTDTQYF
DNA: TGTGCCAGCAGACTCCGTCCCGGGGGGTTCGGGACAGATACGCAGTATTTT

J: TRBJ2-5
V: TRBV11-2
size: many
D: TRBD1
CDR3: CASRALNRGLAGTQYF
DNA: TGTGCCAGCAGGGCATTAAACAGGGGGTTGGCAGGGACCCAGTACTTC

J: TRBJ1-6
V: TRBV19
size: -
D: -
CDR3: CASSIQTDSPLHF
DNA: TGTGCCAGTAGTATCCAGACAGATTCACCCCTCCACTTT

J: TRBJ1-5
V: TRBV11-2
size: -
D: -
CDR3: CASSWDSYNQPQHF
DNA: TGTGCCAGCAGCTGGGACTCTTACAATCAGCCCCAGCATTTT

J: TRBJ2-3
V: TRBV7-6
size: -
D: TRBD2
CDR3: CASSLRSGEGTQYF
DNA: TGTGCCAGCAGCTTACGTAGCGGGGAAGGTACGCAGTATTTT

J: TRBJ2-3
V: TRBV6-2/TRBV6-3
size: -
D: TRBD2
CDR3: CASSYGATSGFTDTQYF
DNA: TGTGCCAGCAGTTACGGCGCGACTAGCGGCTTCACAGATACGCAGTATTTT

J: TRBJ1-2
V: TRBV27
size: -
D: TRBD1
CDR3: CASSVRGLSGYTF
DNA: TGTGCCAGCAGTGTCAGGGGGCTCTCTGGCTACACCTTC

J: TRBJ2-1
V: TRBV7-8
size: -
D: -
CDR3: CASTKGGAAYNEQFF
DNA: TGTGCCTCAACTAAGGGGGGGGCGGCCTACAATGAGCAGTTCTTC

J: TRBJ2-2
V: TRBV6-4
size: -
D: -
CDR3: CASSYTNTGELFF
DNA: TGTGCCAGCAGTTACACGAACACCGGGGAGCTGTTTTTT

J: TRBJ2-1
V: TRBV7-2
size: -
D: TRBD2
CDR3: CASSSPGLALGNEQFF
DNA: TGTGCCAGCAGCTCACCGGGACTAGCGCTCGGGAATGAGCAGTTCTTC

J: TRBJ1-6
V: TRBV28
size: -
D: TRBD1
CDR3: CASRGPGDRVNSPLHF
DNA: TGTGCCAGCAGGGGCCCAGGGGACAGGGTTAATTCACCCCTCCACTTT

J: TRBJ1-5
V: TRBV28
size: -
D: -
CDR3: CASSPLPGHRGNQPQHF
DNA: TGTGCCAGCAGTCCTCTGCCGGGACACAGGGGCAATCAGCCCCAGCATTTT

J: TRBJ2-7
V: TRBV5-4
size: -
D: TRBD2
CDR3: CASSLSAGGRYEQYF
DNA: TGTGCCAGCAGCTTATCAGCGGGGGGGCGGTACGAGCAGTACTTC

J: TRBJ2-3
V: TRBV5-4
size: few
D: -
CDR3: CASSDRSASTDTQYF
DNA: TGTGCCAGCAGTGACAGGTCCGCTAGCACAGATACGCAGTATTTT

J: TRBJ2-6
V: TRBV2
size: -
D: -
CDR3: CASSEAGGFRLSGRANVLTF
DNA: TGTGCCAGCAGTGAAGCTGGGGGCTTCCGTTTGAGCGGTCGGGCCAACGTCCTGACTTTC

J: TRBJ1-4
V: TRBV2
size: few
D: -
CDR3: CASRELQGVGEKLFF
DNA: TGTGCCAGCAGGGAGTTACAGGGAGTGGGTGAAAAACTGTTTTTT

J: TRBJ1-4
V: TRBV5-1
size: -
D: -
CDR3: CASSIGGIDEKLFF
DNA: TGCGCCAGCAGCATCGGGGGGATAGATGAAAAACTGTTTTTT

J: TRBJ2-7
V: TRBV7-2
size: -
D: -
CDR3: CASSPSIDEQYF
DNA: TGTGCCAGCAGCCCTAGTATCGACGAGCAGTACTTC

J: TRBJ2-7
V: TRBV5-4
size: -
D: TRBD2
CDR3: CASSPRTSGRDEQYF
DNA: TGTGCCAGCAGTCCCCGGACTAGCGGGAGGGACGAGCAGTACTTC

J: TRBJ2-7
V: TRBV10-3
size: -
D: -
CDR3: CAISEPVLAPEQYF
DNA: TGTGCCATCAGTGAGCCTGTATTGGCACCCGAGCAGTACTTC

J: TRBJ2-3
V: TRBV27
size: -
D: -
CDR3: CAASPRRGTDTQYF
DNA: TGTGCCGCCAGTCCCCGTCGGGGCACAGATACGCAGTATTTT

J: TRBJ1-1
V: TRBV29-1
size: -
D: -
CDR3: CSVTQGMIGVTEAFF
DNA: TGCAGCGTTACGCAGGGGATGATCGGGGTCACTGAAGCTTTCTTT

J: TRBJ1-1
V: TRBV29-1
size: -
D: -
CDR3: CSVPKRGFGGQRNTEAFF
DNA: TGCAGCGTTCCCAAGCGTGGTTTCGGGGGGCAAAGGAACACTGAAGCTTTCTTT

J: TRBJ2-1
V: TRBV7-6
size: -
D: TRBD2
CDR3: CASSWGLAGGPYNEQFF
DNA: TGTGCCAGCAGCTGGGGGCTAGCGGGAGGGCCCTACAATGAGCAGTTCTTC